This T cell receptor beta chain was identified during a study of shared clonotypes between healthy human individuals. Study-level background: Donors had three CD4 naive, three CD4 memory, two CD8 naive and one CD8 memory plate apiece.

CD45RO-negative cells were positively selected for CCR7, leaving out terminally differentiated effector memory CD45RA+ cells. Those who donated, Caucasian adults without exception, all lived in Nashville, Tennessee. Germline-derived CDR1 and CDR2 are MGHDK and SYGVNS. Trimming removed 4 bases from V and 5 bases from J, with 9 bases in between. The CDR3 covers 13 residues. Profiling relied on immunoSEQ multiplex PCR, and the TCRdb table lists in-frame clones only, not all of them. The table has under 2,000,000 clones, about 95% seen once. Study-wide results and caveats: What naive subsets generally showed was a larger estimated richness than memory subsets showed. Having only a few donors restricted how much genetic and exposure-history diversity was captured.

Details on this clone: Its antigen remains unidentified.

This sequence was found in a man aged 18-30 years in good health. This chain joins TRBV25-1 and TRBJ2-1, with D perhaps matching TRBD2 (6 bases). Material for sequencing was naive CD8+ T cells sorted from blood. The CDR3 bases are TGTGCCAGCAGTGTCGGGAGTAACAATGAGCAGTTCTTC. Translation: CASSVGSNNEQFF. Together with reference TRBV25-1 and TRBJ2-1, the CDR3 gives the full variable domain: EADIYQTPRYLVIGTGKKITLECSQTMGHDKMYWYQQDPGMELHLIHYSYGVNSTEKGDLSSESTVSRIRTEHFPLTLESARPSHTSQYLCASSVGSNNEQFFGPGTRLTVL.